What follows are 2 T cell receptor beta chains derived from one specimen sequenced in a study of graft-versus-host responses after intestinal transplantation. Their specific antigens are unknown. Only in-frame clones appear in the TCRdb table, and some are missing; sequencing was by immunoSEQ multiplex PCR. The sample holds more than 85,000 clones, approximately 92% seen once. Material: unstimulated CD8+ T cells sorted from spleen or lymph node cells, obtained before intestinal transplant. These receptor sequences come from a human donor who received an intestinal transplant.

The V gene is TRBV5-6, the J gene TRBJ2-7; weak D call: TRBD2 (6 bases). This CDR3 is 13 amino acids long. V dropped 5 bases and J dropped 3 bases, with 12 bases sitting between them. Germline lookup yields CDR1 SGHDT and CDR2 YYEEEE. For the CDR3, the DNA is TGTGCCAGCAGTAACGTGGGGGGCTACGAGCAGTACTTC. Its protein product is CASSNVGGYEQYF.

This chain links TRBV19 with TRBJ2-7; tentative D call: TRBD1 (6 bases). Between the trimmed V and J ends, which lost 3 bases and 4 bases, there was a span of 13 bases. CDR3 size: 14 residues. Germline V gene lookup returns CDR1 LNHDA and CDR2 SQIVND (reference sequence). CDR3 coding DNA: TGTGCCAGTAGTATCGGGCAGGGGCTATACGAGCAGTACTTC. Translating it yields CASSIGQGLYEQYF.